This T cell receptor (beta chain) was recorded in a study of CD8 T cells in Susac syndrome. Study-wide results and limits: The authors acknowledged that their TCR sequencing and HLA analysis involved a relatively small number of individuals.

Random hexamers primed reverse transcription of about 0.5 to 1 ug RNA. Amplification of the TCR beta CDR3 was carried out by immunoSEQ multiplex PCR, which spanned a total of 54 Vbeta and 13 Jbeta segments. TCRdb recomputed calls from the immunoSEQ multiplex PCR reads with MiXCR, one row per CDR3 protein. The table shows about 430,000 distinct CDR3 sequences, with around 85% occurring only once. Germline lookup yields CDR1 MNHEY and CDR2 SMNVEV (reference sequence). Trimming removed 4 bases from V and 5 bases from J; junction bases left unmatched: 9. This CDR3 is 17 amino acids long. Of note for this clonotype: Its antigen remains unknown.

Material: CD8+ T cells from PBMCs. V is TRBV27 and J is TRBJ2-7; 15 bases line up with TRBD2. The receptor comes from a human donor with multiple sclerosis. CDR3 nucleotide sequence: TGTGCCAGCAGTTCCCGGACTAGCGGGAGGGCGTGGCACGAGCAGTACTTC. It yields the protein CASSSRTSGRAWHEQYF.